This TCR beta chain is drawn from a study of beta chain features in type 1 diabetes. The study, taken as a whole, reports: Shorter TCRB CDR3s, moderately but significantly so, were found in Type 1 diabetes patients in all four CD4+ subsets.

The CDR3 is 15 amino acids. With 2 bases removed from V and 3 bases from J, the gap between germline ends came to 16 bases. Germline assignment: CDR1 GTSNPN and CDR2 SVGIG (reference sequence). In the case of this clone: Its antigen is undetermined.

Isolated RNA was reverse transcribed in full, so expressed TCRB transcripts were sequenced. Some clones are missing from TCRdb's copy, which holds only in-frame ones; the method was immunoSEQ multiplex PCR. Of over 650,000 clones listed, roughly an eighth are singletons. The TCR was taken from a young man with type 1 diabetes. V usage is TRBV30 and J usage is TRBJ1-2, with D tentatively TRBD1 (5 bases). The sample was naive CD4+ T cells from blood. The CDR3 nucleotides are TGTGCCTGGAGTCCGCAGGGTGTCGTGGACTATGGCTACACCTTC. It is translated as CAWSPQGVVDYGYTF.